Included here is one T cell receptor (beta chain) sequence, with context. It has no known antigen specificity. The input lacks base qualities; no much larger clone sits a single base away. The collaborating institutions used their own protocols to collect whole blood in K2EDTA tubes. For TCRbeta analysis, collaborators shipped samples as frozen whole blood, isolated PBMCs, or DNA extracted from either of those sample types. The data derive from a study of blood T cell repertoires in COVID-19 (dated by TCRdb to 2019 to 2021). A note on the overall study: The collaborator samples originated in the United States, Italy and Spain and spanned the acute and convalescent phases of COVID-19. The material from the prospective study consisted of cDNA or gDNA derived from T cells, B-cell-depleted T cells, or PBMCs. Subjects who had been exposed to COVID-19, were actively infected with it, or had recovered from it provided the deeply sampled blood TCRbeta repertoires that made up the dataset. The repertoires were released in a freely available public database intended as a resource for research on the immune response to SARS-CoV-2. The samples were drawn from two sources: the first 160 participants of the ongoing ImmuneRACE study, and some 1,300 subjects contributed by 6 global collaborators. The sample metadata nearly always contained a de-identified subject ID, COVID-19 status, age in years and sex. Where available, HLA class I and class II types were obtained from metadata supplied by the sample provider rather than from assay-based typing.

The CDR3 sequence holds 15 residues, the cysteine and phenylalanine included. This entry keeps only the CDR3 DNA: 45 bases, framed from base 1. CDR1 KGHSH and CDR2 LQKENI were looked up in the germline V gene. V has 4 bases trimmed and J has 7 bases trimmed; junction bases matching no gene number 8. What the research found in general, with its limitations: The amount of clinical and demographic metadata varied by source and participant and was provided uncurated.

TCRbeta CDR3 regions were amplified from genomic DNA by means of the immunoSEQ Assay, a bias-controlled multiplex PCR. The authors' pipeline ran thus. Within the assay, amplification of reference gene primers was used to estimate how many nucleated cells each sample contained. To quantify the absolute abundance of each unique TCRbeta CDR3 rearrangement, sequence reads were collapsed and filtered. Productive Simpson clonality was computed per sample as the square root of Simpson's diversity index over productive rearrangements. Held by TCRdb, this immuneACCESS table contains in-frame sequences only and omits some clones. Under half of the omission traces to an unresolved V gene where checked; the cause of the rest is unknown. That table furnishes V, J and clone size, whereas the DNA furnished D and trimming. Within this sample are roughly 66,000 clones, with about 90% of them counted one time only. 7.3% of the sample lies in the top ten.

The chain is made from TRBV18 and TRBJ1-4; TRBD1 lines up with 8 middle nucleotides. The sequenced material came from peripheral blood. This clonotype originated in a human donor in a cohort sampled during active COVID-19. The CDR3 region has the sequence CASSLTGESTEKLFF. At the DNA level, the sequence is TGTGCCAGCTCACTGACAGGGGAGTCTACTGAAAAACTGTTTTTT. With the portions outside the CDR3 filled from the reference TRBV18 and TRBJ1-4 genes, the complete variable region becomes NAGVMQNPRHLVRRRGQEARLRCSPMKGHSHVYWYRQLPEEGLKFMVYLQKENIIDESGMPKERFSAEFPKEGPSILRIQQVVRGDSAAYFCASSLTGESTEKLFFGSGTQLSVL.